The clone carrying this T cell receptor beta chain has just one count. This specimen comes from a study of blood T cell repertoires in COVID-19. With 5 bases clipped from V and 1 base from J, the junction kept 4 bases outside the gene matches. Germline V lookup: CDR1 MNHEY, CDR2 SMNVEV (reference sequence). This CDR3 comprises 16 residues. Sequencing was performed with immunoSEQ multiplex PCR; in TCRdb, only in-frame clones are kept and a portion is missing. The sample has about 160,000 clones, approximately 84% seen once. The receptor was isolated from a man aged 65 to 85 with acute or convalescent COVID-19. Input material: peripheral blood. The chain employs TRBV27 and TRBJ1-6, with 8 bases lining up with TRBD1. The chain's CDR3 is CASSVTGVSYNSPLHF. The DNA of the CDR3 is TGTGCCAGCAGTGTGACAGGGGTATCCTATAATTCACCCCTCCACTTT.